Below, 2 T cell receptor beta chains from the same sample are listed, as sequenced in a study of vaccination and CD4 T cells after COVID-19 (dated by TCRdb to between 2021 and 2022). In the paper's terms, the time point label means: late sampling 161 to 241 days after vaccination in a few convalescent patients. The sample's treatment or condition label, decoded: approximately nine-day PBMC culture with coronavirus spike peptide pools or control peptides (ViraFEST assay). Their recognized antigens are unknown. The library came from PCR. Reads for this sample came from an Illumina iSeq 100. DNA from cultured CD4+ T cells underwent TCR sequencing with the Oncomine TCR Beta short-read assay at the Johns Hopkins FTIC core. TCRdb applied fastp at Q25 and MiXCR to the public reads, then kept only in-frame beta chains. Each CDR3 protein appears once, grouped with its most common genes and DNA. The sample includes 25,000 to 30,000 distinct CDR3 sequences, with roughly two fifths observed a single time. 5.2% of the sample goes to the ten largest clones.

Sequenced here: CD4+ T cells from blood, cultured in vitro, sampled about 7 months after SARS-CoV-2 vaccination. The receptors here all came from a human donor who had recovered from COVID-19.

In this sample, this clonotype turned up a few times. The chain has TRBV7-2 and TRBJ2-2, with D uncertain. Germline V CDR1 and CDR2: SGHTA, FQGNSA. This CDR3 comprises 15 residues. Trimming pared 3 bases from V and 2 bases from J, leaving 10 bases between. In nucleotides, the CDR3 is TGTGCCAGCAGCTTGAGTTACCTCAACACCGGGGAGCTGTTTTTT. Translation: CASSLSYLNTGELFF.

The CDR3: CASADDEQFF. In DNA, the CDR3 is TGTGCCAGCGCTGACGATGAGCAGTTCTTC. The chain recombines TRBV28 with TRBJ2-1; the D is unclear. The CDR3 consists of 10 residues. V gave up 8 bases and J gave up 8 bases, with 7 bases separating them. CDR1 is MDHEN and CDR2 is SYDVKM in the germline V gene.